The next 22 T cell receptor beta chains were all read from a single sample in a study of blood T cells in healthy people across ages. A second PCR, run for roughly 7 to 11 cycles, used a sample-barcoded 5' primer plus a J-beta primer mix. MiXCR, run by TCRdb on the 5' RACE reads, gives a single entry per CDR3 protein. The table has more than 800,000 distinct CDR3 sequences, around 45% seen once. The material sequenced was blood. These TCRs come from an older woman in good health.

CDR3: CATSRAGTTNTEAFF. As DNA, the CDR3 is TGTGCCACCAGCAGAGCCGGGACAACGAACACTGAAGCTTTCTTT. The rearrangement uses TRBV15 and TRBJ1-1, with D perhaps matching TRBD1 (6 bases). Germline CDR1 and CDR2: LNHNV and YYDKDF (reference sequence). The CDR3 covers 15 residues. V shed 1 base and J shed 1 base, with 10 bases lying between them.

CDR3 nucleotide sequence: TGCAGTGTAAAACCAGGGAGCCAGCCCCAGCATTTT. Translation: CSVKPGSQPQHF. The chain recombines TRBV20-1 with TRBJ1-5, with D perhaps TRBD1 (5 bases). CDR3 size: 12 residues. Trimming pared 7 bases from V and 7 bases from J, leaving 14 bases between. Germline CDR1 reads DFQATT; CDR2 reads SNEGSKA (reference sequence).

There are a few counts of this clonotype. The rearrangement links TRBV11-3 to TRBJ2-5; 7 positions agree with TRBD1. CDR1 SGHNT and CDR2 YENEEA come from the germline V gene. J was trimmed by 3 bases and V by 5 bases; bases with no gene match: 6. This CDR3 is built from 14 residues. The CDR3 spells CASSPYDREETQYF. In DNA, the CDR3 is TGTGCCAGCAGCCCATATGACAGGGAAGAGACCCAGTACTTC.

The V call is TRBV20-1, the J call TRBJ2-3; 9 bases match TRBD2. The trim removed 2 bases at V and 4 bases at J, leaving 7 bases unmatched. The length of the CDR3 is 15 residues. Germline CDR1 DFQATT, CDR2 SNEGSKA (reference sequence). The DNA for the CDR3 is TGCAGTGCTAGACTGGCGGGAGGGTTACCAGATACGCAGTATTTT. It is translated as CSARLAGGLPDTQYF.

V usage is TRBV21-1 and J usage is TRBJ1-1; the D call of TRBD1 is as the table states it, not checked on the DNA. TRBV21-1 is a pseudogene. This CDR3 has 21 amino acids. The CDR3 loop reads CASSKGPPQGPCVEMNTEAFF. CDR3 nucleotides: TGTGCCAGCAGCAAAGGTCCCCCTCAGGGACCCTGCGTGGAGATGAACACTGAAGCTTTCTTT.

The chain combines TRBV9 with TRBJ2-1, with no clear D. The germline V gene encodes CDR1 SGDLS and CDR2 YYNGEE. The CDR3 spans 14 residues. Trimming took 4 bases from V and 6 from J, leaving 14 bases between them. The DNA for the CDR3 is TGTGCCAGCAGCCCCCGTGGGGTCGGCAATGAGCAGTTCTTC. The encoded protein is CASSPRGVGNEQFF.

The chain combines TRBV5-6 with TRBJ1-2; D possibly corresponds to TRBD1 (5 bases). The CDR3 has 13 amino acids. V was cut by 4 bases and J by 4 bases, with 11 bases left in between. Germline CDR1 is SGHDT and CDR2 is YYEEEE. The CDR3 is CASSPDIGYGYTF. CDR3 coding DNA: TGTGCCAGCAGCCCGGACATCGGCTATGGCTACACCTTC.

This chain links TRBV7-8 with TRBJ2-5, with TRBD1 matching over 9 bases. The J call may be incorrect, as the DNA end agrees better with TRBJ2-7. Germline CDR1 reads SGHVS; CDR2 reads FQNEAQ. This CDR3 has 15 residues. The CDR3 sequence: CASSPDRGVSYEQYF. In nucleotides, the CDR3 is TGTGCCAGCAGCCCGGACAGGGGTGTATCCTACGAGCAGTACTTC.

The V and J genes are TRBV20-1 and TRBJ2-7; 11 positions agree with TRBD2. The CDR3 has 16 residues. The V gene's germline CDR1 is DFQATT and CDR2 SNEGSKA (reference sequence). J lost 7 bases, V lost 5 bases, and 16 bases had no gene match. DNA for the CDR3: TGCAGTGCTGCTACACCGGGACTAGCGGCTTACAATGAGCAGTACTTC. It codes for CSAATPGLAAYNEQYF.

The chain uses TRBV3-1 and TRBJ1-1, with D perhaps TRBD1 (6 bases). CDR1 is LGHDT and CDR2 is YNNKEL in the germline V gene (reference sequence). This CDR3 comprises 12 residues. Trimming stripped 3 bases from V and 5 bases from J, with 7 bases between. Written as DNA, the CDR3 is TGTGCCAGCAGCCACAGGGGAACTGAAGCTTTCTTT. Translation gives CASSHRGTEAFF.

Concerning this clonotype: The junction departs from germline at one end; a sequencing error may be responsible. The J gene is TRBJ2-6, the V gene TRBV5-1; D gene uncertain. Per the germline V gene, CDR1 is SGHRS and CDR2 is YFSETQ. CDR3 size: 15 residues. CDR3 DNA sequence: TGCGCCAGCAGCTTGGCGCCAGCTGGGACCAACGTCCTGACTTTC. Its translation: CASSLAPAGTNVLTF.

The chain combines TRBV7-8 with TRBJ2-7; tentatively, D is TRBD2 (5 bases). CDR1 is SGHVS and CDR2 is FQNEAQ in the germline V gene. This CDR3 is 14 amino acids long. Trimming left V 0 bases short and J 4 bases short, with 10 bases between. CDR3: CASSLAARTYEQYF. The CDR3 coding sequence is TGTGCCAGCAGCTTAGCGGCCAGGACTTACGAGCAGTACTTC. The full variable domain, completed using reference TRBV7-8 and TRBJ2-7, is GAGVSQSPRYKVAKRGQDVALRCDPISGHVSLFWYQQALGQGPEFLTYFQNEAQLDKSGLPSDRFFAERPEGSVSTLKIQRTQQEDSAVYLCASSLAARTYEQYFGPGTRLTVT.

This chain uses TRBV9 with TRBJ2-5; TRBD1 aligns across 8 bases. The assigned J gene may be wrong: the sequence end matches TRBJ2-7 better. Germline assignment: CDR1 SGDLS and CDR2 YYNGEE. This CDR3 has 15 amino acids. The CDR3 DNA reads as TGTGCCAGCAGCGCAGATGGTTTACAGGGGGGCGAGCAGTACTTC. It translates to CASSADGLQGGEQYF.

This clonotype was detected once. This may be a read error, as it is one base from a much larger clone. The V gene is TRBV7-3, the J gene TRBJ2-1; 12 nucleotides match TRBD2. This CDR3 comprises 14 residues. CDR1 is SGHTA and CDR2 is FQGTGA in the germline V gene. Trimming cost V 5 bases and J 8 bases; bases outside gene matches: 4. The CDR3 protein is CASSRTSGNDEQFF. The CDR3 DNA follows: TGTGCCAGCAGCCGGACTAGCGGGAACGATGAGCAGTTCTTC.

This clonotype was found many times. The CDR3 sequence: CASQGGETQYF. The CDR3 DNA follows: TGTGCCAGTCAAGGTGGAGAGACCCAGTACTTC. V is TRBV12-3 or TRBV12-4 and J is TRBJ2-5; no firm D call. The CDR3 consists of 11 residues. The V gene lost 9 bases and the J gene lost 4 bases, with 9 bases spanning the gap.

The chain couples TRBV27 to TRBJ2-7, with D perhaps matching TRBD1 (6 bases). The germline gives CDR1 MNHEY, CDR2 SMNVEV (reference sequence). There are 13 residues in the CDR3. V dropped 6 bases and J dropped 3 bases, with 12 bases sitting between them. CDR3 in amino acids: CASSSDRNYEQYF. For the CDR3, the DNA is TGTGCCAGCAGCTCCGACAGGAACTACGAGCAGTACTTC.

The chain combines TRBV2 with TRBJ2-1, with 9 positions matching TRBD2. The CDR3 consists of 15 residues. Germline-derived CDR1 and CDR2 are SNHLY and FYNNEI. V lost 6 bases to trimming and J lost 4 bases; unmatched junction nucleotides: 7. In DNA, the CDR3 is TGTGCCAGCAGGAGAGAGCGGGAGGCGTACAATGAGCAGTTCTTC. As protein: CASRREREAYNEQFF. Full variable domain (missing parts from reference TRBV2 and TRBJ2-1): EPEVTQTPSHQVTQMGQEVILRCVPISNHLYFYWYRQILGQKVEFLVSFYNNEISEKSEIFDDQFSVERPDGSNFTLKIRSTKLEDSAMYFCASRREREAYNEQFFGPGTRLTVL.

This clonotype was detected a few times. This chain uses TRBV27 with TRBJ2-2; D call uncertain. Trimming pared 5 bases from V and 1 base from J, leaving 11 bases between. CDR1 and CDR2 from the germline V gene are MNHEY and SMNVEV (reference sequence). CDR3 size: 15 residues. CDR3 residues: CASSRSPRNTGELFF. The CDR3 DNA is TGTGCCAGCAGTCGATCCCCTCGGAACACCGGGGAGCTGTTTTTT.

J is TRBJ2-5 and V is TRBV24-1, with D hard to call. CDR3 size: 13 residues. V lost 5 bases to trimming and J lost 5 bases, with 11 bases between them. Germline values: CDR1 KGHDR, CDR2 SFDVKD. The CDR3 loop reads CATSGNLGETQYF. CDR3 coding DNA: TGTGCCACCAGTGGGAATTTGGGGGAGACCCAGTACTTC.

Many counts were recorded for this clonotype. Given a much more abundant clone one base away, this may be a read error. This chain connects TRBV6-5 to TRBJ2-5; TRBD1 agrees at 7 bases. The V gene's germline CDR1 is MNHEY and CDR2 SVGAGI. Trimming at V came to 5 bases and at J to 11 bases, leaving 14 bases not matched to a gene. The CDR3 is made up of 14 amino acids. DNA of the CDR3: TGTGCCAGCAGTCAGACACAGGGGAGTAAGGAGCAGTACTTC. Translating it yields CASSQTQGSKEQYF.

This clonotype has more than one count but fewer than ten. J is TRBJ2-2 and V is TRBV7-9; D uncertain. Germline values: CDR1 SEHNR, CDR2 FQNEAQ (reference sequence). V lost 5 bases and J 3 bases, leaving 13 bases between the germline ends. The length of the CDR3 is 15 residues. CDR3 loop: CASSPVGVDTGELFF. In nucleotides, the CDR3 is TGTGCCAGCAGCCCAGTTGGGGTGGACACCGGGGAGCTGTTTTTT.

This clonotype was picked up one time. The gene calls are TRBV7-9 and TRBJ2-1; no clear D gene. This CDR3 is built from 14 residues. Germline V gene sequence: CDR1 SEHNR, CDR2 FQNEAQ (reference sequence). V dropped 1 base and J dropped 10 bases, with 14 bases sitting between them. The CDR3 coding sequence is TGTGCCAGCAGCTTAGGGAGAGGTCCGAGGGAGCAGTTCTTC. This translates into CASSLGRGPREQFF.